This T cell receptor (beta chain) was identified during a study of long-term antiretroviral therapy in people with HIV. Findings and caveats of the study: When set beside controls, HIV repertoires had CDR3 length ranges that were narrower.

In germline, CDR1 is SEHNR, CDR2 FQNEAQ (reference sequence). Trimming took 4 bases from V and 12 from J, leaving 13 bases between them. This CDR3 has 13 amino acids. In regard to this clone: Its target is unknown.

The immunoSEQ assay was v3.0, run at survey level. Sequencing used immunoSEQ multiplex PCR; TCRdb keeps in-frame clones, though not all of them. The table records about 16,000 clones, about 86% of them present only once. Sequencing used unsorted PBMCs, obtained 0.1 years after starting antiretroviral therapy. The receptor comes from a man aged 18-30 years with HIV. The chain joins TRBV7-9 to TRBJ1-6, with a possible D match to TRBD1 (5 bases). As DNA, the CDR3 is TGTGCCAGCAGCTCATCATGGGGGGGACCCCTCCACTTT. This codes for CASSSSWGGPLHF.